This T cell receptor (beta chain) was recorded in a study of blood T cell repertoires in COVID-19. Germline values: CDR1 MNHEY, CDR2 SVGAGI. The CDR3 is made up of 14 amino acids. J was trimmed by 5 bases and V by 5 bases; bases with no gene match: 7. In the authors' workflow: Reference gene primer amplification in the assay estimated nucleated cell counts. Assay used: immunoSEQ multiplex PCR; TCRdb lists only in-frame clones, some missing. Clone size and the V and J calls come from that table; the DNA yielded D and trimming. This repertoire shows 95,000 to 150,000 clones, about four fifths found once; its top ten account for approximately 16%.

The chain is built from TRBV6-5 and TRBJ2-5; TRBD2 agrees at 8 bases. Sequenced input: peripheral blood. The source is a man aged 55 to 70 with active or convalescent COVID-19. The CDR3 reads CASSPGLVSETQYF. Written as DNA, the CDR3 is TGTGCCAGCAGTCCGGGACTAGTTTCGGAGACCCAGTACTTC.